This TCR beta chain was observed in a study of blood T cell repertoires in COVID-19. Study context: COVID-19 samples from acute and convalescent phases originated in the United States, Italy and Spain. From T cells, B-cell-depleted T cells, or PBMCs came the material, which was cDNA or gDNA.

Authors' methods: From reference gene primer amplification, estimates of nucleated cell counts were derived. Profiling relied on immunoSEQ multiplex PCR, and the TCRdb table lists in-frame clones only, not all of them. Clonal size and the V and J genes are those of that table, whereas D and trimming came from the DNA. The sample has 150,000 or so clones, roughly 83% seen once. V dropped 4 bases and J dropped 0; count of bases not matched to a gene: 5. Germline CDR1 is SGHVS and CDR2 is FQNEAQ. The CDR3 consists of 15 residues. The source of this sequence is a woman aged 60-75 years with COVID-19, enrolled during active disease. What was sequenced was peripheral blood. The J gene is TRBJ2-7, the V gene TRBV7-8; 8 positions match TRBD2. CDR3 region: CASSSPGGTSYEQYF. The CDR3 DNA is TGTGCCAGCAGCTCCCCGGGGGGGACCTCCTACGAGCAGTACTTC.